This T cell receptor beta chain derives from a study of CD8 T cells in Susac syndrome. RNA totalling about 0.45 to 1 ug underwent reverse transcription with random hexamers. TCRdb re-analysed the immunoSEQ multiplex PCR reads in MiXCR, keeping a single row per CDR3 protein. Of some 190,000 distinct CDR3 sequences in the sample, over 85% are singletons; the top ten hold 0.1%. The sample was CD4+ T cells from PBMCs. The TCR sequence derives from a human donor in good health.

CDR3 residues: CASSGQGENTEAFF. The DNA for the CDR3 is TGTGCCAGCAGTGGACAGGGAGAAAACACTGAAGCTTTCTTT. The chain joins TRBV2 to TRBJ1-1; 7 bases are shared with TRBD1. The ends lost 4 bases at V and 2 bases at J; junction bases unmatched: 4. Germline V gives CDR1 SNHLY, CDR2 FYNNEI. The CDR3 contains 14 residues.